One and the same sample provided the 4 T cell receptor beta chains below, sequenced in a study of T cells after yellow fever vaccination. TCRdb called the 5' RACE reads again in MiXCR, with one record for every CDR3 protein. The table has about 160,000 distinct CDR3 sequences, roughly 8.8% seen once. The source was CD8+ T cells sorted from PBMCs, collected 45 days after the yellow fever booster vaccination. The receptors shown here come from a man between 18 and 29 years old who received the YFV17D yellow fever vaccine.

J is TRBJ1-6 and V is TRBV12-5, with D hard to call. Trimming stripped 1 base from V and 6 bases from J, with 4 bases between. The CDR3 is 13 residues long. Looked up from germline, CDR1 is LGHNT and CDR2 is FRNRAP. CDR3 in amino acids: CASGLGLNSPLHF. CDR3 nucleotide sequence: TGTGCTAGTGGTTTGGGGCTTAATTCACCCCTCCACTTT.

The J gene is TRBJ1-6, the V gene TRBV6-5; D not resolved. The ends were cut back, 0 bases at V and 7 bases at J, with 10 bases in the middle. Germline V lookup: CDR1 MNHEY, CDR2 SVGAGI. The CDR3 is 15 residues long. CDR3 bases: TGTGCCAGCAGTTACTCCGGGCGAACAAATTCACCCCTCCACTTT. It yields the protein CASSYSGRTNSPLHF.

V gene TRBV2 combines with J gene TRBJ1-6; possible D gene TRBD1, 5 bases. This CDR3 has 16 residues. V lost 6 bases and J 3 bases, leaving 15 bases between the germline ends. Germline V gene data show CDR1 as SNHLY and CDR2 as FYNNEI. The CDR3 DNA sequence: TGTGCCAGCAGGCCGACAGTCTTCCACTATAATTCACCCCTCCACTTT. Residues: CASRPTVFHYNSPLHF. Variable domain in full (rest from reference TRBV2 and TRBJ1-6): EPEVTQTPSHQVTQMGQEVILRCVPISNHLYFYWYRQILGQKVEFLVSFYNNEISEKSEIFDDQFSVERPDGSNFTLKIRSTKLEDSAMYFCASRPTVFHYNSPLHFGNGTRLTVT.

This chain joins TRBV7-9 and TRBJ1-2; 8 bases map to TRBD1. Germline values: CDR1 SEHNR, CDR2 FQNEAQ (reference sequence). The V segment lost 0 bases and the J segment 4 bases; nucleotides outside the gene matches: 7. The CDR3 has 16 amino acids. The DNA for the CDR3 is TGTGCCAGCAGCTTAGCCCGGACAGGGTGGACCTATGGCTACACCTTC. This codes for CASSLARTGWTYGYTF.